These T cell receptor beta chains were read from a single sample in a study of T cells in tuberculosis. The table came from immunoSEQ multiplex PCR; TCRdb's copy has only in-frame clones and leaves some out. In the table there are about 43,000 clones, around 94% of which are singletons. Material for sequencing was PBMCs. The receptors come from a donor aged 10-29 years with latent tuberculosis or without tuberculosis infection. Some clones in this sample may be carry-over from other donors' samples. Both conserved end residues are trimmed from each CDR3. Size tells how often a clone was seen (once, few, many) or the class of an expanded clone, and some rows leave it out.

>TRBV30|NA
AWIPGLARNEQF
>TRBV30|NA
AWSVDSSTNEKLF
>TRBV5-1|NA
ASSLDGRQYQETQY
>TRBV27|NA
ASSLAGTTLETQY
>TRBV19|NA
ASSILPFGLAKRTYTGELF
>TRBV7-2|NA
ASSLARAGVVEQY
>TRBV7-2|NA
ASTLSLPNRNEKLF
>TRBV7-2|NA
ASSEAGGHFSGNTIY
>TRBV27|NA
ASSLTSGGGDTQY
>TRBV19|NA
ASSIPTGGFTEAF
>TRBV7-6|NA
ASSSRLTGETQY
>TRBV4-1|NA
ASSQDVGQGYTEAF
>TRBV10-1|NA
ASSPLADEQY
>TRBV7-2|NA
ASSLIARIEGQPQH
>TRBV2|NA
ASSFKLLGTQY
>TRBV2|NA
ASSPTGGTQETQY
>TRBV11-3|NA
ASSFQKTGTGNTGELF
>TRBV7-9|once
ASRSGRAPNEQF
>TRBV7-9|NA
ASSLAEDPGEQY
>TRBV5-8|NA
ASSLVADTQY
>TRBV30|NA
AWSDRGANTIY
>TRBV12-5|NA
ASGQFRGQGIDEQF
>TRBV4-2|once
ASSQDRDQPQH
>TRBV30|NA
ACTRTGKETQY
>TRBV19|NA
ASSIRVWAGGYNEQF
>TRBV19|NA
ASSISSRLTYEQY
>TRBV2|NA
AGQSGTDTQY
>TRBV7-2|NA
ASNRQGKAQETQY
>TRBV19|NA
ASADRLAQETQY
>TRBV6-1|NA
ASSEMRVNEQF
>TRBV15|NA
ATSMEWDRDNQPQH
>TRBV7-7|NA
ASSTGLAGETQY
>TRBV11-2|once
ASSQPHADYEQY
>TRBV27|NA
ASRLTSGTPYEQY
>TRBV30|NA
AWTTALNTEAF
>TRBV2|NA
ASRLARVETQY
>TRBV10-3|NA
AIRKLAGGSDEQF
>TRBV29-1|NA
SVRRQRSSYEQY
>TRBV9|NA
ASSPRPTGKNTEAF
>TRBV14|NA
ASSHIPGTGSVHEQY
>TRBV19|NA
ASAGHGGAYSEGYT
>TRBV4-3|NA
ASSPLAWETQY
>TRBV2|NA
ASRGTGVLSAYEQY
>TRBV10-3|NA
AITDGRDSGGGTEAF
>TRBV5-6|NA
ASSLTGWANEKLF
>TRBV27|once
ASSKKQGVTEAF
>TRBV7-3|NA
ASSLLAGVPDTQY